What follows are 19 T cell receptor beta chains derived from one specimen sequenced in a study of blood T cell repertoires in COVID-19 (dated by TCRdb to the early 2020s). The library was made by the immunoSEQ multiplex PCR assay. Sourced from immuneACCESS, this table was stored by TCRdb with only in-frame sequences that have V and J called. A share of the clones is absent; for the studies checked, an unresolved V gene accounts for under half, and the remainder has no known explanation. The sample contains about 160,000 clones, about four fifths of them found a single time. The top ten hold approximately 12% of the sample. Source material: peripheral blood. These receptors all stem from a man between 65 and 85 years old who had recovered from COVID-19.

The V call is TRBV25-1, the J call TRBJ2-3, with TRBD2 matching 7 bases. Germline trimming cut 7 bases from V and 8 bases from J; bases unmatched to any gene: 12. Germline V gene lookup returns CDR1 MGHDK and CDR2 SYGVNS. The CDR3 spans 14 residues. The CDR3 region has the DNA TGTGCCAGCAAGGTGGCGGGAGATATTGGTACGCAGTATTTT. Residues: CASKVAGDIGTQYF.

This rearrangement joins TRBV12-3 or TRBV12-4 to TRBJ1-1; no reliable D call. V lost 6 bases to trimming and J lost 3 bases, with 8 bases between them. This CDR3 has 12 residues. DNA of the CDR3: TGTGCCAGCAGAGACGGGTACACTGAAGCTTTCTTT. Translating gives CASRDGYTEAFF.

The CDR3 spells CASSLPSGGPHETQYF. The CDR3 nucleotides are TGTGCCAGCAGCCTGCCTAGCGGGGGTCCTCACGAGACCCAGTACTTC. The V call is TRBV5-6, the J call TRBJ2-5; 10 nucleotides align to TRBD2. The CDR3 extends over 16 amino acids. J gave up 5 bases and V 4 bases, and 11 bases lay outside the gene matches. The germline V gene encodes CDR1 SGHDT and CDR2 YYEEEE.

The sample holds one count of this clone. This chain connects TRBV3-1 (or the pseudogene TRBV3-2) to TRBJ1-1, with D uncertain. From germline, CDR1 is LGHDT and CDR2 YNNKEL (reference sequence). The CDR3 spans 16 residues. Between the trimmed V and J ends, which lost 5 bases and 0 bases, there was a span of 16 bases. The CDR3 DNA is TGTGCCAGCAGCTTTCAAACGGGGAGCATGAACACTGAAGCTTTCTTT. It specifies CASSFQTGSMNTEAFF.

This sequence joins TRBV18 and TRBJ1-1; perhaps TRBD1 as D (5 bases). The CDR3 is 14 amino acids. CDR1 and CDR2 from the germline V gene are KGHSH and LQKENI. The V gene lost 1 base and the J gene lost 5 bases, with 11 bases spanning the gap. CDR3 in DNA: TGTGCCAGCTCACCACAGGGGATTGGTACTGAAGCTTTCTTT. This encodes CASSPQGIGTEAFF.

The genes are TRBV23-1 and TRBJ2-1; D remains ambiguous. Being an ORF, TRBV23-1 has a function that is uncertain. Trimming cost V 0 bases and J 11 bases, with 14 bases left between them. CDR3 length: 14 amino acids. CDR3 nucleotide sequence: TGCGCCAGCAGTCAATCCCCGGGTTACCTTCAGCAGTTCTTC. Its protein is CASSQSPGYLQQFF.

The V gene is TRBV27, the J gene TRBJ2-1; 10 positions match TRBD2. The CDR3 extends over 17 amino acids. Looked up from germline, CDR1 is MNHEY and CDR2 is SMNVEV (reference sequence). The trim removed 2 bases at V and 3 bases at J, leaving 7 bases unmatched. The CDR3 DNA is TGTGCCAGCAGTTTAGCGACCGGGACTAGCGACTACAATGAGCAGTTCTTC. Translated: CASSLATGTSDYNEQFF.

The CDR3 sequence: CASSQRTGQYEQYF. CDR3 DNA: TGCGCCAGCAGCCAACGGACAGGGCAGTACGAGCAGTACTTC. V usage is TRBV4-3 and J usage is TRBJ2-7; 8 bases are a match to TRBD1. The length of the CDR3 is 14 residues. With 2 bases clipped from V and 4 bases from J, the junction kept 4 bases outside the gene matches. Germline CDR1 LGHNA, CDR2 YSLEER.

The rearrangement uses TRBV7-9 and TRBJ2-7; 8 positions agree with TRBD1. This CDR3 is built from 14 residues. CDR1 is SEHNR, CDR2 FQNEAQ, per germline (reference sequence). Unmatched junction bases numbered 6, after V lost 5 bases and J lost 3 bases. In DNA form, the CDR3 reads TGTGCCAGCAGCCCCGGGACAGGCTACTACGAGCAGTACTTC. It is translated as CASSPGTGYYEQYF.

The chain employs TRBV7-6 and TRBJ1-1; a weak D match, TRBD1 (5 bases). Germline CDR1 is SGHVS and CDR2 is FNYEAQ. This CDR3 comprises 15 residues. V was cut by 4 bases and J by 1 base, with 13 bases left in between. Here the CDR3 DNA reads TGTGCCAGCAGCTCCCTGGGCGGGGGGAACACTGAAGCTTTCTTT. Its protein product is CASSSLGGGNTEAFF.

This clone is a singleton in its sample. The gene calls are TRBV6-6 and TRBJ2-2; 14 bases map to TRBD2. V shed 6 bases, J shed 4 bases, and the junction held 16 bases outside the gene matches. CDR1 MNHNY and CDR2 SVGAGI come from the germline V gene (reference sequence). This CDR3 has 20 residues. CDR3 in amino acids: CASSQPRGLAGDLTTGELFF. CDR3 coding DNA: TGTGCCAGCAGCCAGCCTCGGGGACTAGCGGGAGACCTTACCACCGGGGAGCTGTTTTTT.

The chain has TRBV10-2 and TRBJ2-5, with D possibly matching TRBD2 (5 bases). The germline gives CDR1 WSHSY, CDR2 SAAADI. Trimming shortened V by 4 bases and J by 5 bases, and 5 bases separated the two germline ends. This CDR3 contains 11 residues. The CDR3 region has the DNA TGCGCCAGCAGTGCGGGGGAGACCCAGTACTTC. This translates into CASSAGETQYF.

The chain has TRBV24-1 and TRBJ2-1; 12 bases are shared with TRBD2. The germline V gene encodes CDR1 KGHDR and CDR2 SFDVKD. V lost 6 bases, J lost 0 bases, and 8 bases stayed unmatched. The CDR3 is 18 amino acids. The CDR3: CATSFRTSGTSSYNEQFF. The CDR3 bases are TGTGCCACCAGTTTCCGGACTAGCGGGACGAGCTCCTACAATGAGCAGTTCTTC.

Of note for this clone: The sample holds other DNA sequences that translate to the same CDR3. This chain connects TRBV19 to TRBJ1-1, with a possible D match to TRBD1 (5 bases). This CDR3 region has 14 residues. Germline CDR1 LNHDA, CDR2 SQIVND (reference sequence). The germline V and J ends were trimmed by 3 bases and 1 base, with 9 bases remaining between them. The CDR3 DNA sequence: TGTGCCAGTAGTATCGACAGCCGGAACACTGAAGCTTTCTTT. Translated, it gives CASSIDSRNTEAFF.

This chain connects TRBV5-1 to TRBJ1-4; perhaps TRBD1 as D (6 bases). The length of the CDR3 is 15 residues. Trimming took 2 bases from V and 10 from J, leaving 18 bases between them. The V gene's germline CDR1 is SGHRS and CDR2 YFSETQ. CDR3 in amino acids: CASSFEGSGGPKLFF. DNA of the CDR3: TGCGCCAGCAGCTTTGAGGGAAGCGGGGGCCCAAAACTGTTTTTT. Drawing the rest from reference TRBV5-1 and TRBJ1-4, the complete variable domain is KAGVTQTPRYLIKTRGQQVTLSCSPISGHRSVSWYQQTPGQGLQFLFEYFSETQRNKGNFPGRFSGRQFSNSRSEMNVSTLELGDSALYLCASSFEGSGGPKLFFGSGTQLSVL.

The V and J genes are TRBV5-1 and TRBJ1-1, with no clear D. The ends were cut back, 5 bases at V and 2 bases at J, with 13 bases in the middle. Per germline, CDR1 SGHRS and CDR2 YFSETQ. This CDR3 comprises 14 residues. The CDR3 coding sequence is TGCGCCAGCAGTGTCAGCGCGAGTAACACTGAAGCTTTCTTT. Translation: CASSVSASNTEAFF.

The rearrangement links TRBV6-2 or TRBV6-3 to TRBJ2-1; 13 nucleotides agree with TRBD2. Losses at the gene ends were 5 bases for V and 0 bases for J; bases not matched to a gene: 1. Germline V gene data show CDR1 as MNHEY and CDR2 as SVGEGT. The CDR3 totals 16 residues. CDR3 residues: CASSRTSGSSYNEQFF. The CDR3 region has the DNA TGTGCCAGCAGTAGGACTAGCGGGAGCTCCTACAATGAGCAGTTCTTC.

Worth noting for this clone: The sample has other DNA sequences that encode this CDR3 too. This chain connects TRBV5-1 to TRBJ2-3; D perhaps matches TRBD1 (6 bases). CDR3 length: 14 amino acids. Trimming removed 0 bases from V and 6 bases from J, with 11 bases in between. Germline V gene data show CDR1 as SGHRS and CDR2 as YFSETQ. CDR3 amino acids: CASSLGQGSDTQYF. In DNA form, the CDR3 reads TGCGCCAGCAGCTTGGGCCAGGGGTCTGATACGCAGTATTTT.

The V call is TRBV3-1 (or the pseudogene TRBV3-2), the J call TRBJ1-3, with no clear D. Trimming stripped 4 bases from V and 2 bases from J, with 12 bases between. Germline V gives CDR1 LGHDT, CDR2 YNNKEL (reference sequence). The CDR3 is made up of 15 amino acids. CDR3 residues: CASSPGIATGNTIYF. The CDR3 DNA is TGTGCCAGCAGCCCGGGAATCGCTACTGGAAACACCATATATTTT.